Ten or more counts support the clone carrying this T cell receptor beta chain. Its antigen remains unidentified. V was pared by 1 base and J by 14 bases, with 15 bases between. CDR1 and CDR2 (germline): SGHAT, FQNNGV. There are 14 residues in the CDR3. The data were produced by immunoSEQ multiplex PCR, yet TCRdb's version contains in-frame clones alone and is incomplete. This repertoire holds tens of thousands of clones, and none appear only once. This entry is derived from a study of T cells after posttransplantation cyclophosphamide. Whole-study results and caveats: Skin or GI-infiltrating T cells shared few TRB sequences with blood. Donor-recipient repertoire similarity was low at 1-2 months, rising over year one. TRB clonality was highly associated with recipient CMV seropositivity and reactivation.

The rearrangement uses TRBV11-2 and TRBJ1-6; D gene uncertain. Sequenced: PBMCs. The TCR originated in a woman aged 55 to 70 in good health, CMV-negative, and a related stem cell transplant donor. CDR3 region: CASSLVLAGSTLHF. The CDR3 bases are TGTGCCAGCAGCTTAGTACTGGCCGGGTCCACCCTCCACTTT.